The 16 T cell receptor beta chains below all came from one sample that was sequenced in a study of cytomegalovirus exposure and HLA in healthy donors (dated by TCRdb to about 2017). The library was made by the immunoSEQ multiplex PCR assay. A mixture of 60 forward primers for TCR Vbeta segments and 13 reverse primers for TCR Jbeta segments was used in the multiplex PCR. Held by TCRdb, this immuneACCESS table contains in-frame sequences only and omits some clones. Under half of the omission traces to an unresolved V gene where checked; the cause of the rest is unknown. The sample data list some 110,000 clones, and 74% of these were observed just once. Around 4% of the sample is held by the ten biggest clonotypes. Material for sequencing was PBMCs. The receptors stem from a woman aged 45-65 years in good health and CMV-seropositive.

This chain uses TRBV9 with TRBJ2-5; 11 bases fit TRBD2. The CDR3 consists of 14 residues. Trimming removed 6 bases from V and 4 bases from J; junction bases left unmatched: 5. Looked up from germline, CDR1 is SGDLS and CDR2 is YYNGEE. CDR3 sequence: CASTSSGGAETQYF. CDR3 coding DNA: TGTGCCAGCACGAGTAGCGGGGGGGCAGAGACCCAGTACTTC.

The CDR3 here is CASSSSGQETQYF. The CDR3 region has the DNA TGTGCCAGCAGCTCGTCGGGCCAAGAGACCCAGTACTTC. The rearrangement joins TRBV11-3 to TRBJ2-5; no clear D gene. Germline V CDR1 and CDR2: SGHNT, YENEEA. Trimming left V 4 bases short and J 1 base short, with 7 bases between. The CDR3 runs 13 residues.

The J gene is TRBJ2-5, the V gene TRBV7-9, with D unclear. Germline V gene lookup returns CDR1 SEHNR and CDR2 FQNEAQ (reference sequence). Trimming cost V 5 bases and J 1 base, with 8 bases left between them. CDR3 length: 13 amino acids. Written as DNA, the CDR3 is TGTGCCAGCAGCGACTGGCCCCAAGAGACCCAGTACTTC. Translated: CASSDWPQETQYF.

About this clone: The same CDR3 can be traced to other DNA sequences in this sample. The chain uses TRBV5-1 and TRBJ2-7, with a weak D call TRBD2 (5 bases). V lost 2 bases to trimming and J lost 3 bases, with 9 bases between them. The germline gives CDR1 SGHRS, CDR2 YFSETQ. The length of the CDR3 is 13 residues. The CDR3 DNA reads TGCGCCAGCAGCTTATCGGGGAACTACGAGCAGTACTTC. It codes for CASSLSGNYEQYF.

The rearrangement uses TRBV12-5 and TRBJ2-7, with D perhaps matching TRBD1 (7 bases). The CDR3 is 14 amino acids. From germline, CDR1 is LGHNT and CDR2 FRNRAP. Trimming removed 3 bases at V and 3 bases at J, with 12 bases between. Written as DNA, the CDR3 is TGTGCTAGTGGTTTTCCAGGGGGGAACTACGAGCAGTACTTC. Translating gives CASGFPGGNYEQYF.

The chain has TRBV18 and TRBJ2-5, with 14 bases identical to TRBD2. The CDR3 contains 18 residues. Germline CDR1 is KGHSH and CDR2 is LQKENI. Trimming took 6 bases from V and 0 from J; bases not matched to a gene: 9. The CDR3 loop reads CASSLGLAGGRNQETQYF. Here the CDR3 DNA reads TGTGCCAGCTCCCTCGGACTAGCGGGGGGACGCAACCAAGAGACCCAGTACTTC.

This chain links TRBV15 with TRBJ2-1; 16 positions match TRBD2. This CDR3 contains 21 residues. V shed 2 bases, J shed 3 bases, and the junction held 13 bases outside the gene matches. Germline CDR1 reads LNHNV; CDR2 reads YYDKDF (reference sequence). The CDR3 sequence: CATSRTPPPGLAGGLYNEQFF. CDR3 bases: TGTGCCACCAGCAGAACCCCTCCCCCGGGACTAGCGGGGGGGCTCTACAATGAGCAGTTCTTC.

In this sample, this clone turned up a few times. The CDR3: CASNQRQGAGELFF. The CDR3, as DNA: TGTGCCAGCAACCAACGCCAGGGGGCCGGGGAGCTGTTTTTT. This chain uses TRBV6-1 with TRBJ2-2; TRBD1 matches at 7 bases. V trimming: 7 bases; J trimming: 6 bases; junction bases outside the gene matches: 8. CDR3 size: 14 residues. Germline CDR1 and CDR2: MNHNS and SASEGT.

V usage is TRBV10-1 and J usage is TRBJ2-1; TRBD1 matches 9 bases. J lost 6 bases, V lost 4 bases, and 4 bases had no gene match. CDR1 and CDR2 (germline): WNHNN, SYGVQD (reference sequence). The CDR3 loop spans 14 amino acids. CDR3 region: CASSAGQGINEQFF. The CDR3 DNA reads TGCGCCAGCAGTGCGGGACAGGGTATCAATGAGCAGTTCTTC.

The rearrangement joins TRBV4-3 to TRBJ2-5; 9 bases line up with TRBD1. Trimming at V came to 0 bases and at J to 4 bases, leaving 6 bases not matched to a gene. CDR3 length equals 16 residues. CDR1 LGHNA and CDR2 YSLEER come from the germline V gene. CDR3 nucleotide sequence: TGCGCCAGCAGCCAAGACCGAACAGGGGGCGGAGAGACCCAGTACTTC. This sequence encodes CASSQDRTGGGETQYF.

The chain is built from TRBV10-3 and TRBJ1-2, with D tentatively TRBD1 (6 bases). Germline CDR1 reads ENHRY; CDR2 reads SYGVKD. Trimming removed 8 bases at V and 6 bases at J, with 13 bases between. This CDR3 contains 12 residues. The CDR3 DNA sequence: TGTGCCATCTCCTCGGGGGGCCATGGCTACACCTTC. It translates to CAISSGGHGYTF.

The chain has TRBV7-8 and TRBJ1-5, with D uncertain. Germline V gives CDR1 SGHVS, CDR2 FQNEAQ. The CDR3 is 14 amino acids. The CDR3: CAGGEGSSNQPQHF. The CDR3 DNA reads as TGTGCAGGCGGTGAGGGATCGAGCAATCAGCCCCAGCATTTT.

Only one count was recorded for this clone. Other DNA variants within this sample encode the same CDR3. V and J are TRBV25-1 and TRBJ2-7; TRBD1 agrees at 11 bases. The CDR3 has 13 residues. V shed 6 bases and J 4 bases; nucleotides not matched to a gene: 2. Germline V lookup: CDR1 MGHDK, CDR2 SYGVNS. In DNA, the CDR3 is TGTGCCAGCAGGGACAGGGGGCCGTACGAGCAGTACTTC. This encodes CASRDRGPYEQYF.

This chain links TRBV11-2 with TRBJ2-6, with D hard to call. This CDR3 is built from 12 residues. V was clipped by 5 bases and J by 11 bases, with 10 bases between them. Germline CDR1 and CDR2: SGHAT and FQNNGV. CDR3 coding DNA: TGTGCCAGCAGCGCGAGCCCCTACGTCCTGACTTTC. Amino acid sequence: CASSASPYVLTF.

This clone was seen a handful of times. This chain uses TRBV10-3 with TRBJ2-1; D may be TRBD2 (5 bases). The CDR3 sequence is 13 residues long. CDR1 is ENHRY and CDR2 is SYGVKD in the germline V gene. The V end lost 3 bases, the J end lost 7 bases, and 10 bases lay between the germline ends. CDR3 sequence: CAISDSAGNEQFF. The CDR3 nucleotides read TGTGCCATCAGTGACTCTGCGGGTAATGAGCAGTTCTTC.

The chain uses TRBV11-2 and TRBJ1-5; 11 nucleotides line up with TRBD1. Germline V gives CDR1 SGHAT, CDR2 FQNNGV. V shed 5 bases and J 6 bases; nucleotides not matched to a gene: 6. The CDR3 extends over 15 amino acids. CDR3 in amino acids: CASSVRTGGGQPQHF. The CDR3 nucleotides are TGTGCCAGCAGCGTAAGGACAGGGGGCGGTCAGCCCCAGCATTTT.